A selection of T cell receptor beta chains follows, all from one sample in a study of technical replicates of blood from a handful of donors. Measured with immunoSEQ multiplex PCR; TCRdb has only the in-frame clones, and not every one. Here the sample spans 15,000 to 20,000 clones, around 87% being singletons. The sequencing sample was made of PBMCs. The receptors stem from a human donor in good health. Both conserved end residues are part of each CDR3. The D gene is left open where the match is weak. Size values are once, few and many counts, or a class for expanded clones, and some rows have none.

clone_size d_call j_call v_call cdr3_aa cdr3_nt
NA TRBD1 TRBJ2-3 TRBV2 CASSRDRGRTDTQYF TGTGCCAGCAGTCGCGACAGGGGGCGCACAGATACGCAGTATTTT
NA NA TRBJ2-7 TRBV28 CASSPPEGYYEQYF TGTGCCAGCAGCCCTCCAGAGGGCTACTACGAGCAGTACTTC
NA NA TRBJ1-1 TRBV5-1 CASSLVTTMNTEAFF TGCGCCAGCAGCTTGGTTACGACAATGAACACTGAAGCTTTCTTT
NA TRBD1 TRBJ1-1 TRBV29-1 CSARQGQRTEAFF TGCAGCGCTCGACAGGGTCAAAGGACTGAAGCTTTCTTT
NA NA TRBJ2-7 TRBV30 CAWSVWQYEQYF TGTGCCTGGAGTGTATGGCAATACGAGCAGTACTTC
once NA TRBJ1-4 TRBV6-1 CASSEGGGTNEKLFF TGTGCCAGCAGTGAAGGAGGAGGCACTAATGAAAAACTGTTTTTT
NA NA TRBJ2-7 TRBV7-8 CASSLLPGPSYEQYF TGTGCCAGCAGCTTATTGCCAGGGCCCTCCTACGAGCAGTACTTC
NA NA TRBJ2-2 TRBV6-5 CASSYLTQYTGELFF TGTGCCAGCAGTTACCTTACGCAGTACACCGGGGAGCTGTTTTTT
once NA TRBJ2-6 TRBV7-9 CASSRQTAAFSGANVLTF TGTGCCAGCAGCCGGCAGACCGCGGCGTTCTCTGGGGCCAACGTCCTGACTTTC
NA NA TRBJ2-7 TRBV4-1 CASSQDTGLDEQYF TGCGCCAGCAGCCAAGATACAGGGTTGGACGAGCAGTACTTC
NA NA TRBJ2-1 TRBV18 CASSPSGKVNEQFF TGTGCCAGCTCCCCGAGCGGAAAGGTGAATGAGCAGTTCTTC
NA NA TRBJ1-4 TRBV5-1 CASSPKTGSNEKLFF TGCGCCAGCAGCCCTAAAACAGGGTCTAATGAAAAACTGTTTTTT
NA TRBD1 TRBJ1-2 TRBV30 CAWNPGQGYGYTF TGTGCCTGGAATCCGGGACAGGGGTATGGCTACACCTTC
NA NA TRBJ1-2 TRBV7-2 CASSLEGIYGYTF TGTGCCAGCAGCTTAGAGGGGATCTATGGCTACACCTTC
NA NA TRBJ1-1 TRBV5-4 CASSHGALNTEAFF TGTGCCAGCAGCCATGGGGCGTTGAACACTGAAGCTTTCTTT
NA NA TRBJ1-4 TRBV28 CASSFGGLGTNEKLFF TGTGCCAGCAGTTTTGGGGGCCTTGGCACTAATGAAAAACTGTTTTTT
NA TRBD2 TRBJ2-7 TRBV2 CASILGVAGDREQYF TGTGCCAGCATTCTCGGGGTAGCGGGAGACAGGGAGCAGTACTTC
NA NA TRBJ1-5 TRBV27 CASSRGRQPQHF TGTGCCAGCAGTCGGGGGAGACAGCCCCAGCATTTT
NA TRBD2 TRBJ2-5 TRBV19 CASGPGLAGYQETQYF TGTGCCAGTGGGCCGGGACTAGCGGGGTACCAAGAGACCCAGTACTTC
NA TRBD2 TRBJ2-3 TRBV5-1 CASSLGASGTTDTQYF TGCGCCAGCAGCTTGGGGGCTAGCGGAACCACAGATACGCAGTATTTT
NA TRBD2 TRBJ2-7 TRBV19 CASSIAGGYEQYF TGTGCCAGTAGTATAGCGGGGGGTTACGAGCAGTACTTC
once NA TRBJ2-1 TRBV5-4 CASSPRFGRAGGNEQFF TGTGCCAGCAGCCCCCGATTCGGGCGGGCGGGTGGCAATGAGCAGTTCTTC
NA TRBD2 TRBJ2-1 TRBV7-2 CASSRGLAAYNEQFF TGTGCCAGCAGCCGGGGACTAGCGGCTTACAATGAGCAGTTCTTC
NA NA TRBJ2-7 TRBV28 CASSLPEGAYEQYF TGTGCCAGCAGTTTACCGGAGGGAGCCTACGAGCAGTACTTC
NA NA TRBJ2-2 TRBV6-1 CASSEAGGSNTGELFF TGTGCCAGCAGTGAAGCAGGAGGATCCAACACCGGGGAGCTGTTTTTT
once NA TRBJ2-7 TRBV6-1 CASSENAGPTWAGYEQYF TGTGCCAGCAGTGAAAACGCGGGACCCACCTGGGCGGGCTACGAGCAGTACTTC
NA NA TRBJ2-5 TRBV7-6 CASSFSYQETQYF TGTGCCAGCAGCTTTTCCTACCAAGAGACCCAGTACTTC
NA TRBD2 TRBJ2-3 TRBV2 CASRTDSGSSDTQYF TGTGCCAGCAGAACCGATAGCGGGAGCTCAGATACGCAGTATTTT
NA NA TRBJ2-2 TRBV27 CASSFLSFGAAGELFF TGTGCCAGCAGTTTCCTCTCGTTTGGGGCAGCCGGGGAGCTGTTTTTT